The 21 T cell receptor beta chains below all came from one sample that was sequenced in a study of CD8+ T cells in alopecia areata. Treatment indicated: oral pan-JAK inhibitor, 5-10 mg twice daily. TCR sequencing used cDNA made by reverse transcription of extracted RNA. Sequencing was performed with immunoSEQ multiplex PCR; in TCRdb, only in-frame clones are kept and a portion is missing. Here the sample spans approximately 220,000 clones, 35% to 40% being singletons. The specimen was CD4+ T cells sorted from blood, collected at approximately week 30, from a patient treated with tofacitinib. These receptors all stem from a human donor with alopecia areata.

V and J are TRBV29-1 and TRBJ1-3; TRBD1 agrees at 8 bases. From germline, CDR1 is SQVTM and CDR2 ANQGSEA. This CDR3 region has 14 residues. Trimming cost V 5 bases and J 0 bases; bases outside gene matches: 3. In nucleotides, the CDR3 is TGCAGCGTTTCCGGGACAGGCTCTGGAAACACCATATATTTT. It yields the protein CSVSGTGSGNTIYF.

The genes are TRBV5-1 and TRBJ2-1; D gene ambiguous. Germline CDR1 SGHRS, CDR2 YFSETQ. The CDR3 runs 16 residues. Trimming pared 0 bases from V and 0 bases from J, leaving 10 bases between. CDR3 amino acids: CASSLEVGSSYNEQFF. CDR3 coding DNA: TGCGCCAGCAGCTTGGAGGTCGGCAGCTCCTACAATGAGCAGTTCTTC.

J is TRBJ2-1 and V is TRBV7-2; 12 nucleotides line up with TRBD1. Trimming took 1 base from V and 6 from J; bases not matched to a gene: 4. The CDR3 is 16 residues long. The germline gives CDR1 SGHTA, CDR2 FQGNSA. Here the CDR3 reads CASSLGGTGGFNEQFF. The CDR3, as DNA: TGTGCCAGCAGCTTAGGAGGGACAGGGGGCTTCAATGAGCAGTTCTTC.

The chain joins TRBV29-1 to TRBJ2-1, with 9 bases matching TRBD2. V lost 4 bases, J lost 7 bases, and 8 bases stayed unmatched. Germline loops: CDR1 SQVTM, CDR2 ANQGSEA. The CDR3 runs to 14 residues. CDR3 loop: CSVVRGGAVNEQFF. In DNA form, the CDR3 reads TGCAGCGTTGTCCGCGGGGGGGCCGTTAATGAGCAGTTCTTC.

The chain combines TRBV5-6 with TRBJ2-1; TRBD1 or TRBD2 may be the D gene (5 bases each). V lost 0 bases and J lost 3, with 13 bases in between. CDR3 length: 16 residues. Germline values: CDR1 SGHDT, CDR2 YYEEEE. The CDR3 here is CASSLEGRQIYNEQFF. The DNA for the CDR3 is TGTGCCAGCAGCTTGGAGGGACGTCAGATCTACAATGAGCAGTTCTTC.

The CDR3 DNA sequence: TGTGCCAGCTCGGGGAGCGGGAGTCGCACCGGGGAGCTGTTTTTT. It is translated as CASSGSGSRTGELFF. V usage is TRBV18 and J usage is TRBJ2-2; 8 positions match TRBD2. CDR1 is KGHSH, CDR2 LQKENI, per germline. Trimming cost V 6 bases and J 4 bases; bases outside gene matches: 7. The CDR3 consists of 15 residues.

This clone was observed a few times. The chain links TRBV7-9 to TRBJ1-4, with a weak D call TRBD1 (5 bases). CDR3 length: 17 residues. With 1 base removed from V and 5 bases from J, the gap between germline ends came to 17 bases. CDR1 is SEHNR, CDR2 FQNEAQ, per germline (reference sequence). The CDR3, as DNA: TGTGCCAGCAGCTTAGACCAACATCGACAGAAAAATGAAAAACTGTTTTTT. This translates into CASSLDQHRQKNEKLFF.

In DNA form, the CDR3 reads TGTGCCTGGAGTATCTTTGGGACAGGGGGCGGAAAACTGTTTTTT. It yields the protein CAWSIFGTGGGKLFF. The rearrangement joins TRBV30 to TRBJ1-4; 12 nucleotides align to TRBD1. Germline CDR1 reads GTSNPN; CDR2 reads SVGIG (reference sequence). V shed 2 bases, J shed 10 bases, and the junction held 8 bases outside the gene matches. The CDR3 covers 15 residues.

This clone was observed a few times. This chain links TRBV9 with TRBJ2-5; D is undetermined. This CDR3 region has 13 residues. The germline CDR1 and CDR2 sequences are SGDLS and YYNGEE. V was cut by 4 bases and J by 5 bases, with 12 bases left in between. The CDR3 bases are TGTGCCAGCAGCTTGCGGCTCTGGGAGACCCAGTACTTC. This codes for CASSLRLWETQYF.

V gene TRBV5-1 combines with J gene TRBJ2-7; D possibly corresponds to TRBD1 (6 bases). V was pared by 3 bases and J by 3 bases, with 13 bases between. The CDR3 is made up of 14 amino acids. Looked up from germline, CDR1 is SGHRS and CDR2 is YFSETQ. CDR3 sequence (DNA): TGCGCCAGCAGCTCGACAGGTCCCTACTACGAGCAGTACTTC. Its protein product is CASSSTGPYYEQYF.

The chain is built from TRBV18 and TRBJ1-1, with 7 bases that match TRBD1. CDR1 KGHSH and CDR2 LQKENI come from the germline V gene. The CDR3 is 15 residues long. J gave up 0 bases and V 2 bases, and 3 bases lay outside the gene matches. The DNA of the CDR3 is TGTGCCAGCTCACCATCAGACAGGGTGAACACTGAAGCTTTCTTT. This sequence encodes CASSPSDRVNTEAFF.

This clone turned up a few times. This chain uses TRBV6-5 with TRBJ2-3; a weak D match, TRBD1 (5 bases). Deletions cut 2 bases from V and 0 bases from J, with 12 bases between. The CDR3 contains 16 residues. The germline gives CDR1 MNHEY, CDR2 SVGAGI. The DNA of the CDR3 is TGTGCCAGCAGTTACCTAGGGGCAGGCAGCACAGATACGCAGTATTTT. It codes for CASSYLGAGSTDTQYF.

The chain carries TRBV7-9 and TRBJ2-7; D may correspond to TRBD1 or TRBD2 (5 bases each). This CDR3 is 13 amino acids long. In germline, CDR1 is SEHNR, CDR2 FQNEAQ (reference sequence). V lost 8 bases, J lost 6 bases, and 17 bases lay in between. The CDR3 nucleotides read TGTGCCAGCTGCGTCAGGGACCTGGGCGAGCAGTACTTC. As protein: CASCVRDLGEQYF.

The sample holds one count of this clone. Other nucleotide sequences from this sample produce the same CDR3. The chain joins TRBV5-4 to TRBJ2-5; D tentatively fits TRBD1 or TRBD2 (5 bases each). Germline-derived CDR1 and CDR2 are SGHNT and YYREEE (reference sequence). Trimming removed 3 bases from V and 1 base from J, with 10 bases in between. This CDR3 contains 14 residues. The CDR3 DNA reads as TGTGCCAGCAGCTCCCGTGGGGGCCAAGAGACCCAGTACTTC. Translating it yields CASSSRGGQETQYF.

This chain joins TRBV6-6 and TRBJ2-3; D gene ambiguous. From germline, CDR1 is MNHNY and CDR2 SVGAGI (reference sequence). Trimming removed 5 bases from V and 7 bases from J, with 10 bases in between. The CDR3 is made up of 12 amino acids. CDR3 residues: CASSDTVYTQYF. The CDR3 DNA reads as TGTGCCAGCAGTGACACGGTTTATACGCAGTATTTT.

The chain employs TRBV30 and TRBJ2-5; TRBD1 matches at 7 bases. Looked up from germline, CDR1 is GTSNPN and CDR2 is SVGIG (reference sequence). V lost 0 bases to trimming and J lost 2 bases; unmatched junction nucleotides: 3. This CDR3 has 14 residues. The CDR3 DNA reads TGTGCCTGGAGTGTGATCAGGGGGCAAGAGACCCAGTACTTC. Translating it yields CAWSVIRGQETQYF.

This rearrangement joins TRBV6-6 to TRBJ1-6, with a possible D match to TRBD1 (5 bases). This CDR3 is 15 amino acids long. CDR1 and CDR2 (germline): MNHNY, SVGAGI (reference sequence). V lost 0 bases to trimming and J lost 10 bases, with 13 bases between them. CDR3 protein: CASSYSGQGGSPLHF. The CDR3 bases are TGTGCCAGCAGTTACTCGGGGCAGGGAGGGTCACCCCTCCACTTT.

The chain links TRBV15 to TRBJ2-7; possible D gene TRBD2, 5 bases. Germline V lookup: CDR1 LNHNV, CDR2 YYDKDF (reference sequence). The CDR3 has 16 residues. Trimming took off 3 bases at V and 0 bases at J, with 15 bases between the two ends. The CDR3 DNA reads TGTGCCACCAGCAGCCCGGTAGCGCAGAGCTCCTACGAGCAGTACTTC. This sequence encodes CATSSPVAQSSYEQYF.

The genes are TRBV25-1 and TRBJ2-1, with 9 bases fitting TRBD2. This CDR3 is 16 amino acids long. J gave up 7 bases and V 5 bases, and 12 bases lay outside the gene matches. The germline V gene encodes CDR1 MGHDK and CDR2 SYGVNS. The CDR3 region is CASSHGRGTSRNEQFF. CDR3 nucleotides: TGTGCCAGCAGTCACGGTCGGGGGACTAGCAGGAATGAGCAGTTCTTC.

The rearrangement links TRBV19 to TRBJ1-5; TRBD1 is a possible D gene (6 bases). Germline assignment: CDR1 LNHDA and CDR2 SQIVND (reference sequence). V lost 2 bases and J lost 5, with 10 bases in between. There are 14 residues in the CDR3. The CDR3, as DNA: TGTGCCAGTAGTATATTAAGGGGGTATCAGCCCCAGCATTTT. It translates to CASSILRGYQPQHF.

The CDR3 loop is CASSQDFRQTSYGYTF. Here the CDR3 DNA reads TGCGCCAGCAGCCAAGATTTTCGCCAGACTAGCTATGGCTACACCTTC. This rearrangement joins TRBV4-1 to TRBJ1-2; D gene unclear. This CDR3 region has 16 residues. Germline V gene sequence: CDR1 MGHRA, CDR2 YSYEKL. V was clipped by 0 bases and J by 4 bases, with 15 bases between them.